This T cell receptor (beta chain) was sequenced in a study of blood T cell repertoires in COVID-19. Overall study: Researchers got acute and convalescent COVID-19 samples from the United States, Italy and Spain. PBMCs, B-cell-depleted T cells, or T cells provided the cDNA or gDNA that made up the material.

How the authors handled the data: From reference gene primer amplification, estimates of nucleated cell counts were derived. The repertoire was sequenced with immunoSEQ multiplex PCR; TCRdb's copy has only in-frame clones and lacks some. From that table come the V and J calls and clone size; the DNA was used to work out D and trimming. The sample holds approximately 80,000 clones, approximately 76% seen once. The receptor was derived from a man in his 70s with active or convalescent COVID-19. Sequenced sample: peripheral blood.

The CDR3 is CASSSDRFYGYTF. The CDR3 nucleotides are TGCGCCAGCAGCTCCGACAGGTTCTATGGCTACACCTTC. The genes are TRBV5-1 and TRBJ1-2, with D perhaps TRBD1 (6 bases). This CDR3 has 13 amino acids. Trimming pared 3 bases from V and 4 bases from J, leaving 10 bases between. Germline values: CDR1 SGHRS, CDR2 YFSETQ.